The clone carrying this T cell receptor beta chain has ten or more counts. The antigen is unknown. V dropped 7 bases and J dropped 0 bases, with 10 bases sitting between them. This CDR3 spans 12 amino acids. Germline V gives CDR1 SQVTM, CDR2 ANQGSEA. Taking roughly 20-32 mg of unsorted bulk tissue, the authors co-extracted RNA and DNA. Patients underwent resection of primary liver carcinoma. For each tumor, five separate regions were sampled. The data were taken from a study of tumor-infiltrating lymphocytes in primary liver carcinoma. Starting material of around 490 ng total RNA yielded TCR beta cDNA via a constant-region primer. What produced the TCR beta libraries was three nested multiplex PCR rounds using slightly modified ARM-PCR. Forward primers for TRBV1-TRBV30 and a C-beta reverse primer served the first two PCR rounds, at approximately 10 cycles each. Using its own MiXCR run on the multiplex PCR reads, TCRdb lists one record per CDR3 protein. The table lists roughly 50,000 distinct CDR3 sequences, 70% to 85% of them singletons, with under 30% in the top ten.

Study outcomes and limitations: Tumor top-250-clone fractions significantly exceeded those of blood (p = 0.039). Pairs comparing tumor with adjacent tissue or blood overlapped less than pairs drawn from tumor regions.

This receptor was taken from a man aged 35-49 years with primary liver carcinoma and hepatitis B virus infection. The sequencing sample was made of liver tumor tissue from sampling region 2. Subset of the sample: tumor region T2, inferior pole. V and J are TRBV29-1 and TRBJ2-7, with D tentatively TRBD2 (6 bases). The CDR3 reads CSGRDDSYEQYF. As DNA, the CDR3 is TGCAGCGGGCGGGACGACTCCTACGAGCAGTACTTC.